Presented here are 5 T cell receptor beta chains from one specimen sequenced in a study of T cell clonality in common variable immunodeficiency. Antigens of these TCRs are unknown. General study findings and limits: Common variable immunodeficiency TCR beta sequences reportedly had fewer deletions and N-nucleotide insertions.

Clones were sequenced by immunoSEQ multiplex PCR, and TCRdb holds only the in-frame ones, with some missing. In total the sample includes around 25,000 clones, none of them seen once. The specimen sequenced was peripheral blood mononuclear cells. The receptors shown here come from a human donor with common variable immunodeficiency.

Remarks on this clone: The read terminates 3 residues ahead of where the CDR3 ends, so the germline J gene completes it. The rearrangement joins TRBV18 to TRBJ1-2; a possible D gene is TRBD1 (6 bases). The CDR3 loop spans 15 amino acids. Trimming pared 4 bases from V and 7 bases from J, leaving 19 bases between. The germline V gene has CDR1 KGHSH and CDR2 LQKENI. The covered CDR3 bases are TGTGCCAGCTCACAACTAGTTCAGGGGATGTCTGGC. As protein: CASSQLVQGMSG. The entire CDR3 protein reads CASSQLVQGMSGYTF.

This clone was seen ten or more times. The observed sequence ends 3 residues before the CDR3 terminus, with the missing tail filled in from the germline J gene. The J gene is TRBJ2-6, the V gene TRBV30; a weak D match, TRBD2 (6 bases). V was cut by 3 bases and J by 0 bases, with 18 bases left in between. This CDR3 comprises 18 residues. Germline V gene data show CDR1 as GTSNPN and CDR2 as SVGIG (reference sequence). The DNA read from the CDR3 is TGTGCCTGGAGATCGGAGGAGGGGCTCGACTCTGGGGCCAACGTC. Translated, it gives CAWRSEEGLDSGANV. The entire CDR3 reads CAWRSEEGLDSGANVLTF.

This clone showed up many times. The CDR3 end lies 3 residues beyond the end of the read and is filled in from the germline J gene. This chain uses TRBV18 with TRBJ1-1; D gene ambiguous. The CDR3 has 14 amino acids. Trimming shortened V by 6 bases and J by 4 bases, and 15 bases separated the two germline ends. Germline loops: CDR1 KGHSH, CDR2 LQKENI. CDR3 DNA, as far as it was read: TGTGCCAGCTCCACGGGGAGAAGTATCACTGAA. It yields the protein CASSTGRSITE. From start to end, the CDR3 is CASSTGRSITEAFF. The whole variable domain, remainder taken from reference TRBV18 and TRBJ1-1, is NAGVMQNPRHLVRRRGQEARLRCSPMKGHSHVYWYRQLPEEGLKFMVYLQKENIIDESGMPKERFSAEFPKEGPSILRIQQVVRGDSAAYFCASSTGRSITEAFFGQGTRLTVV.

The sample holds a few counts of this clone. The read terminates 3 residues ahead of where the CDR3 ends, so the germline J gene completes it. V is TRBV19 and J is TRBJ1-2; D is ambiguous. Trimming removed 3 bases at V and 0 bases at J, with 11 bases between. CDR1 is LNHDA, CDR2 SQIVND, per germline (reference sequence). The CDR3 extends over 15 amino acids. CDR3 bases read: TGTGCCAGTAGTATCAGACACCTTCCTAACTATGGC. It translates to CASSIRHLPNYG. The whole CDR3 protein reads CASSIRHLPNYGYTF.

This clone was seen at least ten times. The CDR3 end falls 3 residues outside the read, so it is completed with the germline J gene. The chain links TRBV6-2 or TRBV6-3 to TRBJ2-7, with a tentative D call TRBD2 (5 bases). From germline, CDR1 is MNHEY and CDR2 SVGEGT. V was shortened by 10 bases and J by 5 bases, with 12 bases between the two germline ends. This CDR3 has 11 residues. CDR3 sequence: CAITDSDEQYF. The part of the CDR3 DNA that was read is TGTGCCATCACGGACTCGGACGAG.